This note documents a single T cell receptor beta chain sequence. The antigen it recognizes is unknown. The input lacks base qualities; no much larger clone sits a single base away. The sample originates from a study of preoperative IRX-2 immunotherapy in early breast cancer (dated by TCRdb to about 2019). What this sample's treatment or condition label stands for: preoperative locoregional IRX-2 cytokine immunotherapy. The samples were obtained from a phase Ib study that tested preoperative, locoregional IRX-2 cytokine immunotherapy meant to prime immune responses. Donors were patients with early-stage breast cancer who received IRX-2 before surgery. Looking up the germline V gene yields CDR1 LGHNT and CDR2 FRNRAP. Trimming takes 3 bases from V and 11 bases from J, and the germline ends sit 17 bases apart. From cysteine to phenylalanine, the CDR3 is 14 amino acids long. Only the CDR3 part of the read is kept: 42 bases, read in frame from the first base.

To prepare the library, the immunoSEQ multiplex PCR assay was applied. Imported from immuneACCESS, the table was reduced by TCRdb to in-frame sequences with V and J called. These copies leave out some clones; in studies compared against another copy, an unresolved V gene accounts for under half, and the cause of the remainder is not known. The sample records 40,000 to 50,000 clones, 70% to 80% of which are singletons. 1.2% of the sample lies in the top ten. The chain was built from TRBV12-5 and TRBJ1-5; D gene: possibly TRBD1, on 5 matching bases. The specimen was tumor tissue, collected after IRX-2 immunotherapy. The receptor was derived from a human donor with breast cancer. The DNA sequence follows: TGTGCTAGTGGTTTTCCCCGGGGGTCCTCTGCCCAGCATTTT. It is translated as CASGFPRGSSAQHF.